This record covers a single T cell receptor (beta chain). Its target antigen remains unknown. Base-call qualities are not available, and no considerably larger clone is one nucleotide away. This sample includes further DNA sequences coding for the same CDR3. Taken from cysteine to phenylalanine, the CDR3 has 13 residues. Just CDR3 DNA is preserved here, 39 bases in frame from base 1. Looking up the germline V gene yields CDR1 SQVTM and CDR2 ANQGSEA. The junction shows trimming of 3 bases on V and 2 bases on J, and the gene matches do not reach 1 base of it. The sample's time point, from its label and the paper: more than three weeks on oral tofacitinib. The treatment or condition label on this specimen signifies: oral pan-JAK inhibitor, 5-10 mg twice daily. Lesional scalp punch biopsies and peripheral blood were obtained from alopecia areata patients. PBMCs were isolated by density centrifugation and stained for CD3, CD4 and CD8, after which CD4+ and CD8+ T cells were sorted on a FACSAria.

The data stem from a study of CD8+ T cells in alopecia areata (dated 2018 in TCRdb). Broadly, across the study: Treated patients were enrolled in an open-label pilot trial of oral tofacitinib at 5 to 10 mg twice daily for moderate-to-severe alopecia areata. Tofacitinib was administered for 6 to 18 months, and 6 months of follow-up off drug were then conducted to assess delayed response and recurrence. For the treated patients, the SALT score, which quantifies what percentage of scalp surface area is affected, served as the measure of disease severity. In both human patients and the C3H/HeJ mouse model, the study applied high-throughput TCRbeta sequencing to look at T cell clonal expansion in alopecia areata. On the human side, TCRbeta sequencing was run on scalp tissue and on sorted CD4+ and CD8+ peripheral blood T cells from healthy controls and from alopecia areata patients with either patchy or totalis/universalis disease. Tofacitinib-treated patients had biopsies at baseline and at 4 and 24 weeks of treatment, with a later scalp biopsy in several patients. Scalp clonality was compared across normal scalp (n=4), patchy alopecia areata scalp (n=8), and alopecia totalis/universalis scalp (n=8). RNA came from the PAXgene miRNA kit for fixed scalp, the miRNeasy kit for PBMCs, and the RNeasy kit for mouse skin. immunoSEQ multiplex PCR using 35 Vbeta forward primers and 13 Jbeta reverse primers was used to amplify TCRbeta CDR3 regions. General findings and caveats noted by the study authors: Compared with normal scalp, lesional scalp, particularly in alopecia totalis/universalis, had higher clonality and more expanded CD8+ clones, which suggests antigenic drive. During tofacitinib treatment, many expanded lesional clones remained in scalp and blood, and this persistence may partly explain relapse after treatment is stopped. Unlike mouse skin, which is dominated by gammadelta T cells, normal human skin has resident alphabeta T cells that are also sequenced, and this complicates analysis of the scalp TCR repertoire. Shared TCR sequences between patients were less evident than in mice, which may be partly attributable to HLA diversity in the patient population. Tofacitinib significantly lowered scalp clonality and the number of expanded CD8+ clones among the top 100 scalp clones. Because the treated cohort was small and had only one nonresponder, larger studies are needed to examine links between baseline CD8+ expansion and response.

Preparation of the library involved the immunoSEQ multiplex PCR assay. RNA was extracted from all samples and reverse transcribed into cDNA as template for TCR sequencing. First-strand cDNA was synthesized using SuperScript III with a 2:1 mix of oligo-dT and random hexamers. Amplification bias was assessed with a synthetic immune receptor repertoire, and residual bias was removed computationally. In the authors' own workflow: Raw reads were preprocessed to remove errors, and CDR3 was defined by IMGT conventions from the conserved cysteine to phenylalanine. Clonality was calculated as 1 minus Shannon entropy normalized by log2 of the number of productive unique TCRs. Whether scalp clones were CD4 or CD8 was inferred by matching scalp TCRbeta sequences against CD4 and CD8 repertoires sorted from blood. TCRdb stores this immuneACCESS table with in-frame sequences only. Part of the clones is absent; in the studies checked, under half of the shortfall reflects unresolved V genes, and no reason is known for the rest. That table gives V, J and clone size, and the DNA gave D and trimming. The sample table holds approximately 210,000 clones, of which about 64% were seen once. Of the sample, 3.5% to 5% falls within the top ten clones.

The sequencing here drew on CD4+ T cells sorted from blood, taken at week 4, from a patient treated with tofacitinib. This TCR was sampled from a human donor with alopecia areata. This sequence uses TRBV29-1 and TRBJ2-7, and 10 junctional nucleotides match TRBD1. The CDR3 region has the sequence CSVEGTGAYEQYF. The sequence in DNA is TGCAGCGTTGAGGGGACAGGGGCCTACGAGCAGTACTTC.